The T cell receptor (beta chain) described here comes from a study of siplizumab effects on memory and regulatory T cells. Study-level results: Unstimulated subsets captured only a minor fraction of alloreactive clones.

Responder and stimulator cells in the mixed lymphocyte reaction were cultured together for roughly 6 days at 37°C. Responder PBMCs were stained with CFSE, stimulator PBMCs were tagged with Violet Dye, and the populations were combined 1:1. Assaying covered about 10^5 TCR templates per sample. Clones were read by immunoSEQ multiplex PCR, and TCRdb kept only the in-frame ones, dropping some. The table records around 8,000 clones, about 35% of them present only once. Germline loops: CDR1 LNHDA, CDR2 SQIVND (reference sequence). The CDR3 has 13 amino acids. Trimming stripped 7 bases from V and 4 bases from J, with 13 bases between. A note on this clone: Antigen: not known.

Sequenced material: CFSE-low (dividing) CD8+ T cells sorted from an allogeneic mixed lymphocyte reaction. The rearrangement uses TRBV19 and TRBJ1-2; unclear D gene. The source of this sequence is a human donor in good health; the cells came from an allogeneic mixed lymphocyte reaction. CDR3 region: CASNGELGYGYTF. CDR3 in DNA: TGTGCCAGTAATGGGGAGTTGGGCTATGGCTACACCTTC.